The clone carrying this TCR beta chain has more than one count but fewer than ten. These data are taken from a study of blood T cell repertoires in COVID-19. Overall study: The United States, Italy and Spain provided the acute and convalescent COVID-19 samples.

V was clipped by 2 bases and J by 2 bases, with 11 bases between them. Germline CDR1 KGHSH, CDR2 LQKENI. The CDR3 contains 15 residues. Some clones are missing from TCRdb's copy, which holds only in-frame ones; the method was immunoSEQ multiplex PCR. The sample includes 250,000 or so clones, over 80% of them seen just once. Sequenced input: peripheral blood. J is TRBJ2-3 and V is TRBV18; D gene ambiguous. The origin of this receptor is a woman aged 55-70 years with active or convalescent COVID-19. CDR3 sequence reads: CASSPEWADTDTQYF. The CDR3 DNA sequence: TGTGCCAGCTCACCAGAGTGGGCCGACACAGATACGCAGTATTTT.